This TCR beta chain was obtained from a study of breast tumors, draining lymph nodes, adjacent tissues. The table lists this clonotype with a count of one. Axillary draining lymph nodes of breast cancer patients supplied the node samples. From the multiplex PCR reads, TCRdb called clonotypes with MiXCR, one entry per CDR3 protein. The sample has fewer than 300,000 distinct CDR3 sequences; roughly 32% are singletons. Sequenced input: axillary lymph node tissue. This TCR came from a female donor with breast cancer. Some clones in this sample may be carry-over from other donors' samples.

CDR3 loop: CASSFRAGADTQYF. In nucleotides, the CDR3 is TGTGCCAGCAGTTTTAGGGCGGGAGCAGATACGCAGTATTTT. The genes are TRBV27 and TRBJ2-3; 7 bases fit TRBD2. V lost 3 bases, J lost 4 bases, and 4 bases stayed unmatched. Per germline, CDR1 MNHEY and CDR2 SMNVEV (reference sequence). CDR3 size: 14 residues.